Below are 17 T cell receptor beta chains sequenced from a single sample in a study of early T cells in non-severe SARS-CoV-2 infection. TCRdb fed the 5' RACE reads into MiXCR, producing one record per CDR3 protein. The table records 86,000 or so distinct CDR3 sequences, around 15% of them present only once. The sequenced sample consisted of whole blood. The receptor set was obtained from an adult who was a healthcare worker with PCR-confirmed SARS-CoV-2 infection or an uninfected control (not recorded which).

There are a few counts of this clonotype. The chain has TRBV4-1 and TRBJ1-5, with D perhaps matching TRBD1 (6 bases). Per the germline V gene, CDR1 is MGHRA and CDR2 is YSYEKL. This CDR3 spans 16 amino acids. V lost 4 bases and J 1 base, leaving 14 bases between the germline ends. The CDR3 protein is CASSPSGARSNQPQHF. CDR3 DNA sequence: TGCGCCAGCAGCCCGTCAGGGGCGCGGAGCAATCAGCCCCAGCATTTT.

At least ten counts were recorded for this clonotype. The junction departs from germline at one end; a sequencing error may be responsible. The chain combines TRBV18 with TRBJ1-3; maybe TRBD1 (5 bases). This CDR3 has 16 amino acids. From germline, CDR1 is KGHSH and CDR2 LQKENI. The CDR3 DNA sequence: TGTGCCAGCTCACCGACGCCGGGACTCTCTGGAAGCACCATATATTTT. Translating gives CASSPTPGLSGSTIYF.

This clonotype occurred a few times. V gene TRBV29-1 combines with J gene TRBJ1-1; D not certain. Between the trimmed V and J ends, which lost 3 bases and 8 bases, there was a span of 10 bases. Germline V gene sequence: CDR1 SQVTM, CDR2 ANQGSEA. CDR3 length: 11 residues. CDR3 DNA: TGCAGCGTTGAGGGCAACGGGGAAGCTTTCTTT. Its translation is CSVEGNGEAFF. The variable domain in full, completed from reference TRBV29-1 and TRBJ1-1, reads SAVISQKPSRDICQRGTSLTIQCQVDSQVTMMFWYRQQPGQSLTLIATANQGSEATYESGFVIDKFPISRPNLTFSTLTVSNMSPEDSSIYLCSVEGNGEAFFGQGTRLTVV.

This clonotype was seen a handful of times. The gene calls are TRBV6-2 or TRBV6-3 and TRBJ2-7; a weak D match, TRBD1 (6 bases). Per germline, CDR1 MNHEY and CDR2 SVGEGT. Trimming shortened V by 7 bases and J by 1 base, and 11 bases separated the two germline ends. This CDR3 spans 13 amino acids. CDR3 residues: CASTRGQSYEQYF. The CDR3 bases are TGTGCCAGCACCCGGGGACAATCCTACGAGCAGTACTTC.

The chain employs TRBV4-1 and TRBJ1-1; D gene uncertain. Germline V gene sequence: CDR1 MGHRA, CDR2 YSYEKL. The CDR3 length is 13 residues. V dropped 0 bases and J dropped 8 bases, with 10 bases sitting between them. The CDR3 region is CASSQDKTFEAFF. Written as DNA, the CDR3 is TGCGCCAGCAGCCAAGATAAGACTTTCGAAGCTTTCTTT.

This clonotype was found a few times. The rearrangement links TRBV28 to TRBJ2-7; D is tentatively TRBD1 or TRBD2 (5 bases each). V was cut by 9 bases and J by 2 bases, with 17 bases left in between. CDR3 length equals 14 residues. CDR1 is MDHEN, CDR2 SYDVKM, per germline. Here the CDR3 reads CASHSGTRAYEQYF. CDR3 bases: TGTGCCAGTCATTCAGGGACCCGAGCCTACGAGCAGTACTTC.

This clonotype occurred many times. This chain joins TRBV6-6 and TRBJ2-3; D unresolved. The CDR3 is 14 residues long. In germline, CDR1 is MNHNY, CDR2 SVGAGI (reference sequence). The V gene lost 8 bases and the J gene lost 6 bases, with 18 bases spanning the gap. CDR3 in amino acids: CASASSVPTDTQYF. The CDR3 DNA is TGTGCCAGCGCATCTAGTGTCCCTACGGATACGCAGTATTTT.

This clonotype was detected a few times. This sequence joins TRBV5-1 and TRBJ2-2; 7 positions match TRBD2. With V trimmed by 0 bases and J by 6 bases, 2 bases remained unmatched. This CDR3 has 14 residues. Looked up from germline, CDR1 is SGHRS and CDR2 is YFSETQ. For the CDR3, the DNA is TGCGCCAGCAGCTTGGCGGGAGGATCCGGGGAGCTGTTTTTT. Translated, it gives CASSLAGGSGELFF.

The V and J genes are TRBV9 and TRBJ1-3, with unresolved D. The V end was cut by 0 bases, the J end by 4 bases, with 8 bases between. Germline CDR1 reads SGDLS; CDR2 reads YYNGEE. The CDR3 runs to 14 residues. This CDR3 is CASSVVGHGNTIYF. DNA for the CDR3: TGTGCCAGCAGCGTAGTAGGGCACGGAAACACCATATATTTT.

CDR3 sequence: CASSVGDRVNTEAFF. CDR3 nucleotide sequence: TGTGCCAGCAGCGTAGGGGACAGGGTGAACACTGAAGCTTTCTTT. This rearrangement joins TRBV9 to TRBJ1-1, with 9 bases identical to TRBD1. CDR3 length equals 15 residues. After removal of 0 bases from V and 0 bases from J, the junction contained 0 bases not matched to a gene. Germline V gene data show CDR1 as SGDLS and CDR2 as YYNGEE.

This clonotype showed up just a few times. The V gene is TRBV3-1, the J gene TRBJ2-7; 7 bases fit TRBD1. The CDR3 consists of 14 residues. J was trimmed by 4 bases and V by 3 bases; bases with no gene match: 6. Germline V lookup: CDR1 LGHDT, CDR2 YNNKEL (reference sequence). As DNA, the CDR3 is TGTGCCAGCAGCCACGCCTCGACAGGGTACGAGCAGTACTTC. As protein: CASSHASTGYEQYF.

The chain is built from TRBV7-6 and TRBJ2-5; D ambiguous. The CDR3 consists of 14 residues. V lost 1 base to trimming and J lost 0 bases, with 6 bases between them. Germline loops: CDR1 SGHVS, CDR2 FNYEAQ. In DNA form, the CDR3 reads TGTGCCAGCAGCTTAGAAGTGTACCAAGAGACCCAGTACTTC. This gives the protein CASSLEVYQETQYF.

This chain links TRBV28 with TRBJ2-7; D not resolved. The V and J ends lost 4 bases and 0 bases respectively, with 4 bases between them. CDR3 length equals 12 residues. Germline-derived CDR1 and CDR2 are MDHEN and SYDVKM. The CDR3 DNA sequence: TGTGCCAGCAGTTATACCTCCTACGAGCAGTACTTC. Translation: CASSYTSYEQYF.

This clonotype was counted many times. The chain has TRBV18 and TRBJ2-7; 11 bases match TRBD2. V shed 3 bases and J 1 base; nucleotides not matched to a gene: 5. The CDR3 totals 16 residues. Germline values: CDR1 KGHSH, CDR2 LQKENI. The chain's CDR3 is CASSPLASGGSYEQYF. The CDR3 DNA reads as TGTGCCAGCTCACCCCTAGCTAGCGGGGGGTCCTACGAGCAGTACTTC. The full variable domain, with the rest looked up from reference TRBV18 and TRBJ2-7, is NAGVMQNPRHLVRRRGQEARLRCSPMKGHSHVYWYRQLPEEGLKFMVYLQKENIIDESGMPKERFSAEFPKEGPSILRIQQVVRGDSAAYFCASSPLASGGSYEQYFGPGTRLTVT.

This clonotype was observed a few times. This sequence joins TRBV2 and TRBJ2-3; D is unclear. The CDR3 spans 15 residues. Trimming took 1 base from V and 3 from J, leaving 11 bases between them. Germline values: CDR1 SNHLY, CDR2 FYNNEI. The CDR3 DNA sequence: TGTGCCAGCAGTGAAGGGTCGGTGGGGACAGATACGCAGTATTTT. This codes for CASSEGSVGTDTQYF. Based on the CDR3 plus reference TRBV2 and TRBJ2-3, the full variable domain is EPEVTQTPSHQVTQMGQEVILRCVPISNHLYFYWYRQILGQKVEFLVSFYNNEISEKSEIFDDQFSVERPDGSNFTLKIRSTKLEDSAMYFCASSEGSVGTDTQYFGPGTRLTVL.

The chain employs TRBV9 and TRBJ2-1; the match to TRBD2 covers 10 bases. The CDR3 sequence is 14 residues long. The ends lost 4 bases at V and 7 bases at J; junction bases unmatched: 5. CDR1 is SGDLS, CDR2 YYNGEE, per germline. The CDR3 loop is CASSPSGRSNEQFF. The CDR3 DNA reads as TGTGCCAGCAGCCCTAGCGGGAGAAGTAATGAGCAGTTCTTC.

This clonotype has ten or more counts. The chain combines TRBV6-1 with TRBJ2-2; 13 nucleotides align to TRBD2. The CDR3 loop spans 17 amino acids. J gave up 6 bases and V 2 bases, and 6 bases lay outside the gene matches. The germline gives CDR1 MNHNS, CDR2 SASEGT. The CDR3 loop is CASSETWTSGSAGELFF. CDR3 DNA sequence: TGTGCCAGCAGTGAAACCTGGACTAGCGGGAGCGCCGGGGAGCTGTTTTTT.